This is a list of T cell receptor beta chains from one sample in a study of patients and donors after allogeneic stem cell transplantation. TCRdb reprocessed the RT-PCR reads with MiXCR, giving one entry per CDR3 protein. In the table there are approximately 38,000 distinct CDR3 sequences, under 35% of which are singletons. Sequenced material: blood, either unsorted or a sorted T cell fraction (not recorded which). The receptor set was obtained from a human donor who was either an allogeneic HSCT recipient or a stem cell or donor lymphocyte infusion donor (not recorded which). It is not recorded whose cells these are; they may come from a transplant donor. Each CDR3 is given with its conserved first and last residue. Fields, in order: J gene, D gene, V gene, clone size, CDR3 DNA, CDR3 protein. D genes are given only for firm matches. Not all rows give a size; the values are once, few, many and, for expanded clones, a class.

j_gene: TRBJ1-5
d_gene: .
v_gene: TRBV6-5
abundance: many
CDR3nt: TGTGCCAGCAGTCGACGGACCGGCAATCAGCCCCAGCATTTT
CDR3aa: CASSRRTGNQPQHF

j_gene: TRBJ1-2
d_gene: .
v_gene: TRBV7-2
abundance: few
CDR3nt: TGTGCCAGCAGCTTAGTTGCCGGAAGGAATGGCTACACCTTC
CDR3aa: CASSLVAGRNGYTF

j_gene: TRBJ2-4
d_gene: .
v_gene: TRBV7-3
abundance: .
CDR3nt: TGTGCCAGCAGCTTAACAGGATGGGACATTCAGTACTTC
CDR3aa: CASSLTGWDIQYF

j_gene: TRBJ1-6
d_gene: .
v_gene: TRBV12-3/TRBV12-4
abundance: few
CDR3nt: TGTGCCAGCAGGGGACGGAAACCCTATAATTCACCCCTCCACTTT
CDR3aa: CASRGRKPYNSPLHF

j_gene: TRBJ2-1
d_gene: .
v_gene: TRBV6-5
abundance: .
CDR3nt: TGTGCCAGCAGTTACCCCATAGCGGCTACCTACAATGAGCAGTTCTTC
CDR3aa: CASSYPIAATYNEQFF

j_gene: TRBJ1-2
d_gene: .
v_gene: TRBV29-1
abundance: .
CDR3nt: TGCAGCGTTGGGGGAGGTAACTATGGCTACACCTTC
CDR3aa: CSVGGGNYGYTF

j_gene: TRBJ1-5
d_gene: .
v_gene: TRBV6-5
abundance: many
CDR3nt: TGTGCCAGCAGTGAAGGGGCCCACCTTTGGCATTTT
CDR3aa: CASSEGAHLWHF

j_gene: TRBJ2-1
d_gene: TRBD1
v_gene: TRBV4-2
abundance: few
CDR3nt: TGTGCCAGCAGCCAAGATTGGATCAGGGGGCAGGATGAGCAGTTCTTC
CDR3aa: CASSQDWIRGQDEQFF

j_gene: TRBJ2-7
d_gene: TRBD1
v_gene: TRBV29-1
abundance: few
CDR3nt: TGCAGCGTTTTAGGGACAGATTCCTACGAGCAGTACTTC
CDR3aa: CSVLGTDSYEQYF

j_gene: TRBJ2-2
d_gene: .
v_gene: TRBV7-3
abundance: .
CDR3nt: TGTGCCAGCAGCTTAACCCAAGGACTTGTCCCGAACACCGGGGAGCTGTTTTTT
CDR3aa: CASSLTQGLVPNTGELFF

j_gene: TRBJ1-5
d_gene: .
v_gene: TRBV21-1
abundance: few
CDR3nt: TGTGCCAGCAGCACGGCCAGAAGGCCCCAGCATTTT
CDR3aa: CASSTARRPQHF

j_gene: TRBJ2-7
d_gene: .
v_gene: TRBV28
abundance: .
CDR3nt: TGTGCCAGCAGTTTCCTTGACTACGAGCAGTACTTC
CDR3aa: CASSFLDYEQYF

j_gene: TRBJ1-6
d_gene: .
v_gene: TRBV6-5
abundance: few
CDR3nt: TGTGCCAGCAGGCAACAGGTCTTAAATTCACCCCTCCACTTT
CDR3aa: CASRQQVLNSPLHF

j_gene: TRBJ2-2
d_gene: .
v_gene: TRBV6-6
abundance: once
CDR3nt: TGTGCCAGCAGTTACAGGGGGGCTCGAAACACCGGGGAGCTGTTTTTT
CDR3aa: CASSYRGARNTGELFF

j_gene: TRBJ1-2
d_gene: .
v_gene: TRBV19
abundance: .
CDR3nt: TGTGCCAGTAGTATCTCGACACTTCAGCCAAACCTCGGCTACACCTTC
CDR3aa: CASSISTLQPNLGYTF

j_gene: TRBJ2-1
d_gene: TRBD1
v_gene: TRBV11-1
abundance: .
CDR3nt: TGTGCCAGCAGCCTCGGACAGGGAAGGAATGAGCAGTTCTTC
CDR3aa: CASSLGQGRNEQFF

j_gene: TRBJ1-5
d_gene: TRBD1
v_gene: TRBV4-2
abundance: .
CDR3nt: TGTGCCAGCAGCCGGACCGGACAGGGAGGCCAGCCCCAGCATTTT
CDR3aa: CASSRTGQGGQPQHF

j_gene: TRBJ1-1
d_gene: TRBD1
v_gene: TRBV20-1
abundance: many
CDR3nt: TGCAGTGCTATTCAGGGGGTGAACACTGAAGCTTTCTTT
CDR3aa: CSAIQGVNTEAFF

j_gene: TRBJ1-2
d_gene: .
v_gene: TRBV4-3
abundance: .
CDR3nt: TGCGCCAGCAGCCAAGATTTAAGGGTGAGGGGCTACACCTTC
CDR3aa: CASSQDLRVRGYTF

j_gene: TRBJ2-7
d_gene: .
v_gene: TRBV20-1
abundance: .
CDR3nt: TGCAGTGCTAGAGACAGGGAGTACGAGCAGTACTTC
CDR3aa: CSARDREYEQYF

j_gene: TRBJ1-2
d_gene: TRBD1
v_gene: TRBV29-1
abundance: many
CDR3nt: TGCAGCGTTTACGACAGGGTCATTATCTATGGCTACACCTTC
CDR3aa: CSVYDRVIIYGYTF

j_gene: TRBJ1-5
d_gene: .
v_gene: TRBV27
abundance: .
CDR3nt: TGTGCCAGCAGTTTTGCCCCCATGCCCGATCAGCCCCAGCATTTT
CDR3aa: CASSFAPMPDQPQHF

j_gene: TRBJ2-3
d_gene: .
v_gene: TRBV6-5
abundance: .
CDR3nt: TGTGCCAGCAGCCGGACTAGGGGGGATACGCAGTATTTT
CDR3aa: CASSRTRGDTQYF

j_gene: TRBJ2-1
d_gene: TRBD2
v_gene: TRBV5-1
abundance: .
CDR3nt: TGCGCCAGCAGCTTGGCCGATGGCGGGAGGCACAATGAGCAGTTCTTC
CDR3aa: CASSLADGGRHNEQFF

j_gene: TRBJ2-7
d_gene: .
v_gene: TRBV6-2/TRBV6-3
abundance: few
CDR3nt: TGTGCCAGCAGTTACTCGGTCTCCTACGAGCAGTACTTC
CDR3aa: CASSYSVSYEQYF

j_gene: TRBJ1-1
d_gene: TRBD1
v_gene: TRBV7-9
abundance: once
CDR3nt: TGTGCCAGCAGCTTTGACGGGACAGGGAGATCCACTGAAGCTTTCTTT
CDR3aa: CASSFDGTGRSTEAFF

j_gene: TRBJ1-2
d_gene: .
v_gene: TRBV14
abundance: .
CDR3nt: TGTGCCAGCAGCCTAAGTCTACGAGACTACACCTTC
CDR3aa: CASSLSLRDYTF

j_gene: TRBJ2-1
d_gene: TRBD2
v_gene: TRBV5-1
abundance: few
CDR3nt: TGCGCCAGCAGCCCTACTAGCGGGAGGGCCGAGTTCTTC
CDR3aa: CASSPTSGRAEFF

j_gene: TRBJ2-7
d_gene: .
v_gene: TRBV9
abundance: .
CDR3nt: TGTGCCAGCAGCGTAGGAATAGGGGCGCTTTCCTACGAGCAGTACTTC
CDR3aa: CASSVGIGALSYEQYF

j_gene: TRBJ2-7
d_gene: .
v_gene: TRBV25-1
abundance: .
CDR3nt: TGTGCCAGCAGTCTAGCGTACGAGCAGTACTTC
CDR3aa: CASSLAYEQYF

j_gene: TRBJ2-3
d_gene: TRBD1
v_gene: TRBV12-3/TRBV12-4
abundance: few
CDR3nt: TGTGCCAGCAGTCCCTACAGGGGAGAGATCCCGCAGTATTTT
CDR3aa: CASSPYRGEIPQYF

j_gene: TRBJ1-1
d_gene: .
v_gene: TRBV20-1
abundance: .
CDR3nt: TGCAGTGCTAGAGAGAGACTGGCCAGCTCCACTGAAGCTTTCTTT
CDR3aa: CSARERLASSTEAFF